This T cell receptor beta chain emerged from a study of T cell changes during pregnancy in multiple sclerosis. Clones were read by immunoSEQ multiplex PCR, and TCRdb kept only the in-frame ones, dropping some. Among approximately 40,000 clones, more than 85% were seen once, and the ten largest hold 9.5% to 13%. This CDR3 comprises 13 residues. Trimming at V came to 5 bases and at J to 1 base, leaving 1 base not matched to a gene. Germline V gene sequence: CDR1 SEHNR, CDR2 FQNEAQ (reference sequence). The source of this sequence is a female donor with multiple sclerosis, enrolled in a pregnancy study. The sample in question was CD8+ T cells from peripheral blood mononuclear cells, obtained after pregnancy. This rearrangement joins TRBV7-9 to TRBJ2-7, with 8 bases aligning to TRBD1. The DNA for the CDR3 is TGTGCCAGCAGCGGACAGGGATCCTACGAGCAGTACTTC. Encoded protein: CASSGQGSYEQYF.